These 12 T cell receptor beta chains were sequenced from one sample in a study of identical twins. TCRdb re-analysed the 5' RACE reads in MiXCR, keeping a single row per CDR3 protein. The sample shows around 340,000 distinct CDR3 sequences, roughly 9% of them seen only once. The sequencing sample was made of naive T cells sorted from blood. These receptors were obtained from a woman in her forties or fifties in good health.

This clonotype came up many times. The rearrangement uses TRBV27 and TRBJ1-5, with D perhaps TRBD1 (5 bases). The CDR3 consists of 15 residues. Trimming removed 3 bases at V and 4 bases at J, with 13 bases between. Germline V gene sequence: CDR1 MNHEY, CDR2 SMNVEV (reference sequence). The CDR3 sequence: CASSFGTNGNQPQHF. CDR3 coding DNA: TGTGCCAGCAGTTTCGGGACTAATGGGAATCAGCCCCAGCATTTT.

The chain recombines TRBV29-1 with TRBJ2-1, with a possible D match to TRBD2 (5 bases). The CDR3 loop spans 12 amino acids. The germline V and J ends were trimmed by 4 bases and 6 bases, with 10 bases remaining between them. Per germline, CDR1 SQVTM and CDR2 ANQGSEA. The CDR3 is CSVGTSANEQFF. Written as DNA, the CDR3 is TGCAGCGTTGGGACTTCTGCCAATGAGCAGTTCTTC.

This clonotype was seen many times. The chain carries TRBV14 and TRBJ2-2; possibly TRBD1 for D (6 bases). The CDR3 spans 14 residues. Per the germline V gene, CDR1 is SGHDN and CDR2 is FVKESK. Trimming removed 5 bases at V and 1 base at J, with 8 bases between. This CDR3 reads CASSWTVNTGELFF. The DNA of the CDR3 is TGTGCCAGCAGCTGGACAGTGAACACCGGGGAGCTGTTTTTT.

In the case of this clonotype: Without the conserved terminal phenylalanine or tryptophan, this CDR3 likely stems from a read error. The chain carries TRBV11-3 and TRBJ2-7, with 7 positions matching TRBD2. V lost 3 bases to trimming and J lost 0 bases; unmatched junction nucleotides: 5. This CDR3 has 15 residues. Germline V CDR1 and CDR2: SGHNT, YENEEA. This CDR3 reads CASSFNRDYSYEQYD. CDR3 sequence (DNA): TGTGCCAGCAGCTTCAACCGGGACTACTCCTACGAGCAGTACGAC.

The CDR3 bases are TGTGCCAGCAGCTTGAGGGACAGGGGTTATAGTCAAGAGACCCAGTACTTC. Translating gives CASSLRDRGYSQETQYF. The V and J genes are TRBV7-2 and TRBJ2-5; 10 bases match TRBD1. CDR1 SGHTA and CDR2 FQGNSA come from the germline V gene. This CDR3 has 17 amino acids. V shed 3 bases, J shed 2 bases, and the junction held 9 bases outside the gene matches.

In its sample, this clonotype was seen many times. This chain uses TRBV12-3 or TRBV12-4 with TRBJ1-2, with D unclear. This CDR3 comprises 13 residues. V lost 6 bases and J 5 bases, leaving 13 bases between the germline ends. CDR3 nucleotides: TGTGCCAGCAGGACCCCCACCGGGTATGGCTACACCTTC. As protein: CASRTPTGYGYTF.

This clonotype was seen only a few times. The V and J genes are TRBV29-1 and TRBJ2-5, with D possibly being TRBD1 or TRBD2 (5 bases each). Trimming stripped 4 bases from V and 2 bases from J, with 11 bases between. Germline V CDR1 and CDR2: SQVTM, ANQGSEA. This CDR3 comprises 13 residues. The CDR3 DNA follows: TGCAGCGTTGCCACAGGACTTCAAGAGACCCAGTACTTC. This gives the protein CSVATGLQETQYF.

This clonotype was detected many times. The rearrangement joins TRBV12-3 or TRBV12-4 to TRBJ1-1, with unresolved D. V lost 0 bases and J lost 4, with 12 bases in between. This CDR3 is 15 amino acids long. This CDR3 reads CASSLAGQSVTEAFF. The DNA for the CDR3 is TGTGCCAGCAGTTTAGCCGGGCAGTCCGTCACTGAAGCTTTCTTT.

This clonotype was recorded many times. The V call is TRBV20-1, the J call TRBJ1-6, with unresolved D. The CDR3 sequence is 12 residues long. The germline CDR1 and CDR2 sequences are DFQATT and SNEGSKA (reference sequence). V was shortened by 3 bases and J by 5 bases, with 5 bases between the two germline ends. The CDR3 here is CSASVNNSPLHF. In nucleotides, the CDR3 is TGCAGTGCTAGCGTGAATAATTCACCCCTCCACTTT.

In this sample, this clonotype turned up a few times. The chain links TRBV6-5 to TRBJ2-1; possibly TRBD2 for D (5 bases). Germline V gene data show CDR1 as MNHEY and CDR2 as SVGAGI. The length of the CDR3 is 15 residues. V was cut by 6 bases and J by 3 bases, with 15 bases left in between. CDR3 in amino acids: CASRLDGGVYNEQFF. DNA for the CDR3: TGTGCCAGCAGATTGGACGGAGGAGTCTACAATGAGCAGTTCTTC.

Ten or more counts support this clonotype. The chain couples TRBV28 to TRBJ2-5; D is undetermined. This CDR3 region has 12 residues. Trimming pared 2 bases from V and 9 bases from J, leaving 10 bases between. Germline lookup yields CDR1 MDHEN and CDR2 SYDVKM. This chain's CDR3 is CASSLRMGPQYF. As DNA, the CDR3 is TGTGCCAGCAGTTTACGTATGGGTCCCCAGTACTTC.

This chain joins TRBV10-3 and TRBJ2-5, with unresolved D. The V end lost 10 bases, the J end lost 2 bases, and 11 bases lay between the germline ends. The CDR3 extends over 12 amino acids. Germline V gene lookup returns CDR1 ENHRY and CDR2 SYGVKD. Here the CDR3 reads CATRMFQETQYF. The DNA for the CDR3 is TGTGCCACCAGAATGTTTCAAGAGACCCAGTACTTC.